Below, 21 T cell receptor beta chains from the same sample are listed, as sequenced in a study of T-cell memory formation after mild COVID-19. TCRdb reanalysed the 5' RACE reads using MiXCR and keeps one entry per CDR3 protein. In the table there are roughly 450,000 distinct CDR3 sequences, about a sixth of which are singletons. The sequenced material came from PBMCs or a T cell subset sorted from them (not recorded which). These TCRs come from a man aged 18 to 30 who had mild COVID-19 (a few samples of this study predate the infection). Cell type and time point are not known.

A few counts support this clonotype. The genes are TRBV7-3 and TRBJ2-1; TRBD1 matches 9 bases. The CDR3 covers 14 residues. Per germline, CDR1 SGHTA and CDR2 FQGTGA. The J segment lost 8 bases and the V segment lost 4 bases, leaving 6 bases of the junction unmatched. The CDR3 region is CASSSSGTGYEQFF. The DNA of the CDR3 is TGTGCCAGCAGCTCGTCCGGGACAGGGTATGAGCAGTTCTTC.

This clonotype was observed a few times. The chain joins TRBV30 to TRBJ1-1, with no clear D. Germline V lookup: CDR1 GTSNPN, CDR2 SVGIG (reference sequence). Trimming removed 2 bases at V and 1 base at J, with 2 bases between. The CDR3 sequence is 11 residues long. CDR3 amino acids: CAWSRNTEAFF. In DNA form, the CDR3 reads TGTGCCTGGAGTAGGAACACTGAAGCTTTCTTT.

The chain couples TRBV24-1 to TRBJ2-1, with 7 nucleotides matching TRBD1. Germline V gene sequence: CDR1 KGHDR, CDR2 SFDVKD. The CDR3 runs to 14 residues. The J segment lost 4 bases and the V segment lost 5 bases, leaving 4 bases of the junction unmatched. The CDR3 reads CATSAMTGYNEQFF. In DNA, the CDR3 is TGTGCCACCAGTGCCATGACAGGGTACAATGAGCAGTTCTTC.

The chain has TRBV5-1 and TRBJ2-1; maybe TRBD2 (5 bases). The CDR3 is 14 residues long. Germline assignment: CDR1 SGHRS and CDR2 YFSETQ. V shed 0 bases and J shed 5 bases, with 9 bases lying between them. The CDR3 nucleotides are TGCGCCAGCAGCTTGGCCAGCGGAGACAATGAGCAGTTCTTC. It encodes CASSLASGDNEQFF.

The V gene is TRBV4-2, the J gene TRBJ1-5, with 8 bases fitting TRBD1. With V trimmed by 4 bases and J by 8 bases, 7 bases remained unmatched. This CDR3 is built from 14 residues. Germline-derived CDR1 and CDR2 are LGHNA and YNFKEQ. The CDR3 spells CASSPETGVEPQHF. The CDR3 DNA reads TGTGCCAGCAGCCCGGAGACAGGGGTAGAGCCCCAGCATTTT.

This clonotype occurred many times. V and J are TRBV12-3 or TRBV12-4 and TRBJ1-1; TRBD1 is a possible D gene (6 bases). V shed 4 bases and J shed 1 base, with 13 bases lying between them. The length of the CDR3 is 15 residues. The CDR3 here is CASSSHRATNTEAFF. In DNA, the CDR3 is TGTGCCAGCAGTTCCCACAGGGCCACGAACACTGAAGCTTTCTTT.

The chain recombines TRBV4-1 with TRBJ1-3, with a tentative D call TRBD1 (5 bases). Trimming left V 0 bases short and J 4 bases short, with 13 bases between. CDR1 and CDR2 from the germline V gene are MGHRA and YSYEKL. This CDR3 comprises 16 residues. For the CDR3, the DNA is TGCGCCAGCAGCCAAGATGGCAGGGTCCGAGGAAACACCATATATTTT. Amino acid sequence: CASSQDGRVRGNTIYF.

This chain connects TRBV7-2 to TRBJ2-5; D is unresolved. Trimming cost V 2 bases and J 2 bases, with 12 bases left between them. Germline assignment: CDR1 SGHTA and CDR2 FQGNSA. CDR3 length equals 15 residues. CDR3 sequence: CASSLRAYQQETQYF. The CDR3 region has the DNA TGTGCCAGCAGCTTAAGGGCGTACCAACAAGAGACCCAGTACTTC. Using reference TRBV7-2 and TRBJ2-5 for the parts outside the CDR3, the full variable domain is GAGVSQSPSNKVTEKGKDVELRCDPISGHTALYWYRQSLGQGLEFLIYFQGNSAPDKSGLPSDRFSAERTGGSVSTLTIQRTQQEDSAVYLCASSLRAYQQETQYFGPGTRLLVL.

The chain recombines TRBV3-1 with TRBJ2-2; D gene ambiguous. Germline V lookup: CDR1 LGHDT, CDR2 YNNKEL (reference sequence). This CDR3 spans 15 amino acids. V was shortened by 1 base and J by 7 bases, with 13 bases between the two germline ends. CDR3 in amino acids: CASSQGVGSVGELFF. In nucleotides, the CDR3 is TGTGCCAGCAGCCAAGGGGTAGGGTCTGTCGGGGAGCTGTTTTTT.

This rearrangement joins TRBV2 to TRBJ1-4; perhaps TRBD1 as D (6 bases). Trimming left V 5 bases short and J 0 bases short, with 19 bases between. This CDR3 spans 18 amino acids. Germline V gives CDR1 SNHLY, CDR2 FYNNEI. Here the CDR3 DNA reads TGTGCCAGCAGTTACGTCGGGGGCCGCCTAACAACTAATGAAAAACTGTTTTTT. Protein: CASSYVGGRLTTNEKLFF.

In this sample, this clonotype turned up a few times. This rearrangement joins TRBV7-2 to TRBJ2-1; D gene unclear. In germline, CDR1 is SGHTA, CDR2 FQGNSA. This CDR3 is built from 14 residues. V lost 3 bases, J lost 4 bases, and 10 bases lay in between. CDR3 nucleotide sequence: TGTGCCAGCAGCTTTAGTCCCCGGTACAATGAGCAGTTCTTC. Its translation: CASSFSPRYNEQFF.

This clonotype was seen a few times. This chain uses TRBV5-1 with TRBJ2-1; 9 bases map to TRBD1. The CDR3 contains 15 residues. CDR1 SGHRS and CDR2 YFSETQ come from the germline V gene. V dropped 3 bases and J dropped 5; count of bases not matched to a gene: 6. This chain's CDR3 is CASSYDGQGNNEQFF. The CDR3 DNA is TGCGCCAGCAGCTATGACGGACAGGGGAACAATGAGCAGTTCTTC.

This clonotype showed up just a few times. The chain links TRBV7-6 to TRBJ2-3; a possible D gene is TRBD2 (6 bases). V was shortened by 4 bases and J by 1 base, with 12 bases between the two germline ends. Germline values: CDR1 SGHVS, CDR2 FNYEAQ. The CDR3 spans 15 residues. The CDR3 bases are TGTGCCAGCAGCTCGGCCGGGGGAGGCACAGATACGCAGTATTTT. As protein: CASSSAGGGTDTQYF.

Only a few counts were recorded for this clonotype. The DNA of the CDR3 is TGCGCCAGCAGCTTTGACAGGCGATCCACCGGGGAGCTGTTTTTT. Translated, it gives CASSFDRRSTGELFF. This sequence joins TRBV4-1 and TRBJ2-2; perhaps TRBD1 as D (6 bases). Deletions cut 5 bases from V and 4 bases from J, with 14 bases between. The CDR3 spans 15 residues. Germline V lookup: CDR1 MGHRA, CDR2 YSYEKL.

The chain joins TRBV7-6 to TRBJ1-5; D gene ambiguous. The CDR3 sequence is 15 residues long. Trimming stripped 5 bases from V and 7 bases from J, with 18 bases between. Germline V gene sequence: CDR1 SGHVS, CDR2 FNYEAQ. The CDR3 reads CASSRTPGVGQPQHF. CDR3 coding DNA: TGTGCCAGCAGCCGAACCCCCGGGGTGGGCCAGCCCCAGCATTTT.

The chain is built from TRBV7-2 and TRBJ2-1; TRBD2 agrees at 7 bases. The germline CDR1 and CDR2 sequences are SGHTA and FQGNSA. Germline trimming cut 5 bases from V and 6 bases from J; bases unmatched to any gene: 4. This CDR3 region has 13 residues. In DNA, the CDR3 is TGTGCCAGCAGCGTCGGGACTATCAATGAGCAGTTCTTC. It is translated as CASSVGTINEQFF.

The chain couples TRBV6-2 or TRBV6-3 to TRBJ1-2; tentative D call: TRBD1 (5 bases). Trimming removed 6 bases at V and 8 bases at J, with 22 bases between. This CDR3 spans 15 amino acids. CDR1 is MNHEY and CDR2 is SVGEGT in the germline V gene. CDR3 sequence reads: CASSRDTSTAPGYTF. Written as DNA, the CDR3 is TGTGCCAGCAGCAGGGATACTTCGACAGCCCCCGGCTACACCTTC.

The chain links TRBV20-1 to TRBJ1-6, with a tentative D call TRBD1 (5 bases). The CDR3 spans 15 residues. The germline V gene encodes CDR1 DFQATT and CDR2 SNEGSKA (reference sequence). V was clipped by 2 bases and J by 0 bases, with 8 bases between them. The CDR3 bases are TGCAGTGCTAGACGGGGGGACTCCTATAATTCACCCCTCCACTTT. Residues: CSARRGDSYNSPLHF.

At least ten counts were recorded for this clonotype. CDR3 bases: TGTGCCAGCAGAACCGTACCTAACTATGGCTACACCTTC. Amino acid sequence: CASRTVPNYGYTF. V gene TRBV6-5 combines with J gene TRBJ1-2; D is undetermined. The germline CDR1 and CDR2 sequences are MNHEY and SVGAGI. Trimming left V 6 bases short and J 0 bases short, with 8 bases between. The CDR3 has 13 amino acids.

This sequence joins TRBV7-3 and TRBJ2-5; 7 bases agree with TRBD1. The V segment lost 1 base and the J segment 3 bases; nucleotides outside the gene matches: 5. Germline CDR1 and CDR2: SGHTA and FQGTGA. The CDR3 length is 15 residues. As DNA, the CDR3 is TGTGCCAGCAGCTTAAGGGCCGGGACAGAAGAGACCCAGTACTTC. Its translation: CASSLRAGTEETQYF.

This clonotype has ten or more counts. V usage is TRBV28 and J usage is TRBJ1-2, with 10 nucleotides matching TRBD1. Germline CDR1 is MDHEN and CDR2 is SYDVKM. The CDR3 is made up of 13 amino acids. After removal of 4 bases from V and 5 bases from J, the junction contained 1 base not matched to a gene. This chain's CDR3 is CASSSGQGYGYTF. For the CDR3, the DNA is TGTGCCAGCAGTTCGGGACAGGGGTATGGCTACACCTTC.